This T cell receptor (beta chain) was sequenced in a study of blood T cell repertoires in COVID-19. Across the whole study: Some COVID-19 samples were acute and others convalescent; all came from the United States, Italy and Spain. From T cells, B-cell-depleted T cells, or PBMCs came the material, which was cDNA or gDNA.

In the original analysis: Reference gene primer amplification in the assay estimated nucleated cell counts. Assay: immunoSEQ multiplex PCR; the TCRdb copy retains only in-frame clones and omits some. The DNA was the basis for D and trimming; V, J and clone size are from that table. The sample shows roughly 15,000 clones, 76% of them seen only once. Looked up from germline, CDR1 is SGHRS and CDR2 is YFSETQ. Trimming cost V 4 bases and J 6 bases; bases outside gene matches: 3. The CDR3 totals 12 residues. Material: peripheral blood. The chain carries TRBV5-1 and TRBJ2-7; 8 bases match TRBD1. This clonotype was sampled from a man between 65 and 85 years old with active or convalescent COVID-19. CDR3 protein: CASSPRGPEQYF. Here the CDR3 DNA reads TGCGCCAGCAGCCCCAGGGGGCCCGAGCAGTACTTC.